This TCR beta chain appears in the sequencing data of a study of OX40 agonist ivuxolimab in advanced cancers. The table came from immunoSEQ multiplex PCR; TCRdb's copy has only in-frame clones and leaves some out. Of approximately 97,000 clones in the sample, roughly 90% are singletons; the top ten hold around 5.9%. The CDR3 runs to 16 residues. Trimming removed 1 base at V and 0 bases at J, with 13 bases between. Per the germline V gene, CDR1 is SGHKS and CDR2 is YYEKEE (reference sequence). V usage is TRBV5-5 and J usage is TRBJ1-2; D perhaps matches TRBD1 (5 bases). The material was CD4+ or CD8+ T cells sorted from blood, obtained in a trial of the OX40 agonist ivuxolimab. This receptor was identified in an adult with an advanced solid tumor such as melanoma, head and neck, liver or kidney cancer. CDR3 sequence reads: CASSLRDGKTNYGYTF. The CDR3 coding sequence is TGTGCCAGCAGCTTGAGGGACGGAAAAACTAACTATGGCTACACCTTC. Drawing the rest from reference TRBV5-5 and TRBJ1-2, the complete variable domain is DAGVTQSPTHLIKTRGQQVTLRCSPISGHKSVSWYQQVLGQGPQFIFQYYEKEERGRGNFPDRFSARQFPNYSSELNVNALLLGDSALYLCASSLRDGKTNYGYTFGSGTRLTVV.